This TCR beta chain was sequenced for a study of control samples from healthy donors and cancer patients. The assay was immunoSEQ multiplex PCR, and TCRdb's table has in-frame clones only and misses some. The profile shows roughly 98,000 clones, over 90% of them singletons. Germline-derived CDR1 and CDR2 are SNHLY and FYNNEI. This CDR3 region has 13 residues. V was pared by 2 bases and J by 7 bases, with 9 bases between. The sample was blood. The rearrangement joins TRBV2 to TRBJ1-5, with D possibly matching TRBD1 (6 bases). This TCR derives from a man younger than 35 in good health. CDR3 in amino acids: CASSERGVQPQHF. The CDR3 DNA is TGTGCCAGCAGTGAAAGGGGGGTCCAGCCCCAGCATTTT.